This T cell receptor beta chain stems from a study of T cell repertoires in cytomegalovirus infection. Study background: CMV epitopes, recently identified HLA-C-restricted and well-studied HLA-B-restricted, were used. Public TCR beta signatures marked donors with CMV infection and the matching HLA.

Findings and limits, study-wide: CMV-specific HLA-C-restricted TCR beta clonotypes dominated the ex vivo response.

CDR1 is SGHVS, CDR2 FNYEAQ, per germline. Trimming took 4 bases from V and 4 from J, leaving 17 bases between them. The CDR3 consists of 16 residues. TCRdb passed the reads through MiXCR, listing each CDR3 protein once. The sample lists some 590,000 distinct CDR3 sequences, roughly 43% occurring once. In this sample, this clonotype turned up once. Its antigen is currently unknown. Sequencing was performed on cultured PBMCs, taken from culture after CMV antigen stimulation. The chain uses TRBV7-6 and TRBJ2-1; the D is unclear. This receptor was identified in a human donor in good health (CMV status not recorded). Some clones in this sample may be carry-over from other donors' samples. CDR3 amino acids: CASSSNRYPEYNEQFF. In DNA, the CDR3 is TGTGCCAGCAGCTCCAATCGCTACCCAGAGTACAATGAGCAGTTCTTC.